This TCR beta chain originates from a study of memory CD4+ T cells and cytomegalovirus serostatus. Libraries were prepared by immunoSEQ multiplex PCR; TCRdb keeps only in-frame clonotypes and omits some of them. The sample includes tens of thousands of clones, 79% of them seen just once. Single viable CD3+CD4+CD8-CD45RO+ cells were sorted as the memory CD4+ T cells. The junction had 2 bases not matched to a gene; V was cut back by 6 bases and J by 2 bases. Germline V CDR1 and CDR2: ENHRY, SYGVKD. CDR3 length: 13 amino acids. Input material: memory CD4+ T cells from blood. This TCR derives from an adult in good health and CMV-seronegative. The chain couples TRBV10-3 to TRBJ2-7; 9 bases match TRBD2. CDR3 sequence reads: CAISLAGTYEQYF. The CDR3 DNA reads TGTGCCATCAGCCTAGCGGGGACCTACGAGCAGTACTTC.